Each of the 12 T cell receptor beta chains below was sequenced from the same sample in a study of T cells in Graves' hyperthyroidism and ophthalmopathy. Amplification targeted TCR beta CDR3 regions from RNA transcripts. First-round RT-PCR of the TCR CDR3 relied on the HTBI primer set. One entry per CDR3 protein, called by TCRdb with MiXCR from the multiplex PCR reads. The sample shows hundreds of thousands of distinct CDR3 sequences, around 20% of them seen only once. Sequenced material: blood. The receptors derive from a man aged 30-40 years with Graves' ophthalmopathy.

About this clonotype: This may come from a read error, since a much larger clone is one base off. The chain carries TRBV7-2 and TRBJ2-1; D unresolved. Per germline, CDR1 SGHTA and CDR2 FQGNSA. The CDR3 has 15 amino acids. The CDR3 protein is CANSLESLTNNEQFF. CDR3 coding DNA: TGTGCCAACAGCTTAGAGTCCCTAACCAACAATGAGCAGTTCTTC.

This chain joins TRBV29-1 and TRBJ1-1; D unclear. This CDR3 region has 11 residues. V was clipped by 4 bases and J by 10 bases, with 13 bases between them. Germline V gene lookup returns CDR1 SQVTM and CDR2 ANQGSEA. CDR3 residues: CSVVRPDLAFF. The CDR3 region has the DNA TGCAGCGTTGTCAGGCCGGACTTAGCTTTCTTT.

This clonotype was detected many times. The chain joins TRBV20-1 to TRBJ2-7; 12 bases are a match to TRBD2. The CDR3 is 14 amino acids. V was clipped by 1 base and J by 3 bases; unmatched bases: 1. Germline-derived CDR1 and CDR2 are DFQATT and SNEGSKA (reference sequence). CDR3 nucleotide sequence: TGCAGTGCTAGAGGACTAGCGGGAGACTACGAGCAGTACTTC. Protein sequence: CSARGLAGDYEQYF.

V gene TRBV2 combines with J gene TRBJ2-7, with D perhaps assigned TRBD1 or TRBD2 (5 bases each). This CDR3 comprises 11 residues. The V gene lost 7 bases and the J gene lost 9 bases, with 13 bases spanning the gap. CDR1 is SNHLY, CDR2 FYNNEI, per germline. The CDR3 protein is CASITGAAQYF. CDR3 nucleotide sequence: TGTGCCAGCATAACCGGGGCCGCGCAGTACTTC.

This chain uses TRBV7-9 with TRBJ2-4; 9 bases map to TRBD2. Looked up from germline, CDR1 is SEHNR and CDR2 is FQNEAQ (reference sequence). The ends lost 6 bases at V and 3 bases at J; junction bases unmatched: 12. The CDR3 is made up of 17 amino acids. In DNA, the CDR3 is TGTGCCAGCAGTCGACTAGGCGGGAGGGCCGACAAAAACATTCAGTACTTC. Its protein product is CASSRLGGRADKNIQYF.

DNA of the CDR3: TGTGCCAGCAGTGTAAGTAGCAATCAGCCCCAGCATTTT. This gives the protein CASSVSSNQPQHF. The rearrangement uses TRBV2 and TRBJ1-5; D remains ambiguous. Looked up from germline, CDR1 is SNHLY and CDR2 is FYNNEI. V lost 4 bases and J lost 0, with 4 bases in between. CDR3 length: 13 residues.

The rearrangement links TRBV11-2 to TRBJ2-2; D may correspond to TRBD1 or TRBD2 (5 bases each). Germline V CDR1 and CDR2: SGHAT, FQNNGV. Trimming left V 0 bases short and J 6 bases short, with 14 bases between. The CDR3 consists of 16 residues. CDR3 sequence (DNA): TGTGCCAGCAGCTTAGATCTGGGGGATTCCGCCGGGGAGCTGTTTTTT. Translating gives CASSLDLGDSAGELFF.

This chain links TRBV28 with TRBJ1-3; 7 bases match TRBD1. Germline V gene lookup returns CDR1 MDHEN and CDR2 SYDVKM. CDR3 length: 15 amino acids. J lost 0 bases, V lost 6 bases, and 5 bases had no gene match. In nucleotides, the CDR3 is TGTGCCAGCAGCCACAGGGGCAACTCTGGAAACACCATATATTTT. It codes for CASSHRGNSGNTIYF.

The chain employs TRBV5-1 and TRBJ2-5; TRBD2 might be the D (5 bases). Per germline, CDR1 SGHRS and CDR2 YFSETQ. Trimming took 6 bases from V and 5 from J, leaving 17 bases between them. The CDR3 is 14 amino acids. The CDR3 bases are TGCGCCAGCACCTGGAGTGGGAGTCTTGAGACCCAGTACTTC. It specifies CASTWSGSLETQYF.

CDR3 in amino acids: CASSVASGGRAYNEQFF. The CDR3 DNA sequence: TGTGCCAGTAGTGTGGCCTCCGGCGGGAGGGCCTACAATGAGCAGTTCTTC. The chain couples TRBV19 to TRBJ2-1; 9 bases agree with TRBD2. The germline gives CDR1 LNHDA, CDR2 SQIVND (reference sequence). After removal of 5 bases from V and 2 bases from J, the junction contained 10 bases not matched to a gene. The CDR3 runs 17 residues.

With respect to this clonotype: Germline and junction disagree at one end, which may indicate a read error. The chain links TRBV28 to TRBJ2-5, with 14 bases identical to TRBD2. The CDR3 is 16 amino acids. The V gene's germline CDR1 is MDHEN and CDR2 SYDVKM. The CDR3 is CASSSVTSGRGETQCF. The CDR3 DNA reads as TGTGCCAGCAGTTCGGTGACTAGCGGGAGGGGAGAGACCCAGTGCTTC.

Comments on this clonotype: The junction departs from the called germline gene at one end, perhaps through a read error. The chain couples TRBV25-1 to TRBJ2-7, with 15 bases that match TRBD2. The germline CDR1 and CDR2 sequences are MGHDK and SYGVNS. This CDR3 comprises 23 residues. CDR3 coding DNA: TGTACCAGCAGTGCATCTGGACATCTAAAACCGGGACTAGCGGGAGGCCGCGAATACGAGCAGTACTTC. Translating it yields CTSSASGHLKPGLAGGREYEQYF.